Shown below are 21 T cell receptor beta chains from a single sample sequenced in a study of CD8 T cells in ankylosing spondylitis. TCRdb used MiXCR to reprocess the 5' RACE reads, holding one entry per CDR3 protein. The data show over 150,000 distinct CDR3 sequences, around 13% seen once. The sequencing input was blood, either unsorted or a sorted T cell fraction (not recorded which). The receptors derive from a male donor with ankylosing spondylitis or in good health (not recorded which).

This clonotype occurred once. This rearrangement joins TRBV30 to TRBJ2-3, with TRBD2 matching over 8 bases. In germline, CDR1 is GTSNPN, CDR2 SVGIG (reference sequence). The ends lost 0 bases at V and 5 bases at J; junction bases unmatched: 4. The CDR3 spans 14 residues. The CDR3 coding sequence is TGTGCCTGGAGTGTAGGCGGGGGGTTAGATACGCAGTATTTT. The encoded protein is CAWSVGGGLDTQYF. Full variable domain (missing parts from reference TRBV30 and TRBJ2-3): SQTIHQWPATLVQPVGSPLSLECTVEGTSNPNLYWYRQAAGRGLQLLFYSVGIGQISSEVPQNLSASRPQDRQFILSSKKLLLSDSGFYLCAWSVGGGLDTQYFGPGTRLTVL.

J is TRBJ1-1 and V is TRBV12-3 or TRBV12-4; 9 positions match TRBD1. The V and J ends lost 6 bases and 8 bases, in that order; junction bases with no gene match: 10. The CDR3 length is 14 residues. CDR3 DNA sequence: TGTGCCAGCAGCACCGGACAGGGGAGGAACGAAGCTTTCTTT. Protein product: CASSTGQGRNEAFF.

V gene TRBV7-9 combines with J gene TRBJ2-7, with D perhaps matching TRBD2 (5 bases). The V and J ends lost 4 bases and 2 bases respectively, with 12 bases between them. Germline CDR1 and CDR2: SEHNR and FQNEAQ (reference sequence). The CDR3 contains 14 residues. CDR3 nucleotide sequence: TGTGCCAGCAGCTCCTCGGGGATGCCCTACGAGCAGTACTTC. Amino acid sequence: CASSSSGMPYEQYF.

With regard to this clonotype: This may be a read error: a much more frequent sequence differs by one nucleotide. The chain has TRBV12-3 or TRBV12-4 and TRBJ2-1, with D possibly matching TRBD2 (6 bases). V was clipped by 7 bases and J by 8 bases, with 18 bases between them. The CDR3 spans 14 residues. CDR3 residues: CASMRWGGDDEQFF. CDR3 nucleotides: TGTGCCAGCATGCGGTGGGGCGGGGACGATGAGCAGTTCTTC.

This clonotype was detected only a few times. The CDR3 DNA sequence: TGTGCCAGCAGCTTAATCCAGGGCCACTACGAGCAGTACTTC. Translated: CASSLIQGHYEQYF. This chain joins TRBV7-2 and TRBJ2-7; D is possibly TRBD1 (5 bases). CDR1 and CDR2 from the germline V gene are SGHTA and FQGNSA. V lost 2 bases to trimming and J lost 3 bases, with 11 bases between them. The CDR3 contains 14 residues.

This chain uses TRBV4-1 with TRBJ2-1; D is possibly TRBD1 or TRBD2 (5 bases each). Deletions cut 4 bases from V and 8 bases from J, with 15 bases between. CDR1 and CDR2 from the germline V gene are MGHRA and YSYEKL. The CDR3 contains 14 residues. The DNA for the CDR3 is TGCGCCAGCAGCCTGGCTTGGGGGAGAGATGAGCAGTTCTTC. It yields the protein CASSLAWGRDEQFF.

This chain connects TRBV9 to TRBJ2-5; 7 nucleotides match TRBD1. Looked up from germline, CDR1 is SGDLS and CDR2 is YYNGEE. The CDR3 has 14 residues. After removal of 2 bases from V and 4 bases from J, the junction contained 5 bases not matched to a gene. The CDR3 DNA sequence: TGTGCCAGCAGCGTGGGCAGGGGGTCAGAGACCCAGTACTTC. Translating it yields CASSVGRGSETQYF.

This clonotype was found many times. The chain has TRBV10-3 and TRBJ2-3; no firm D call. Trimming took off 0 bases at V and 2 bases at J, with 3 bases between the two ends. CDR1 is ENHRY and CDR2 is SYGVKD in the germline V gene. The CDR3 totals 13 residues. The CDR3 loop reads CAISESNTDTQYF. The CDR3 nucleotides are TGTGCCATCAGTGAGTCGAACACAGATACGCAGTATTTT.

This clonotype was counted only a few times. This rearrangement joins TRBV10-3 to TRBJ2-7, with 12 nucleotides matching TRBD2. After removal of 2 bases from V and 5 bases from J, the junction contained 13 bases not matched to a gene. Germline lookup yields CDR1 ENHRY and CDR2 SYGVKD. This CDR3 contains 18 residues. The CDR3 DNA reads as TGTGCCATCAGTGAGGCCGGGACTAGCGGGTTCTTGTCCCACGAGCAGTACTTC. Its translation is CAISEAGTSGFLSHEQYF.

This clonotype has more than one count but fewer than ten. V usage is TRBV30 and J usage is TRBJ2-6; D may be TRBD1 or TRBD2 (5 bases each). Trimming removed 0 bases at V and 2 bases at J, with 5 bases between. From germline, CDR1 is GTSNPN and CDR2 SVGIG (reference sequence). CDR3 length: 14 residues. CDR3: CAWSVGAGANVLTF. The CDR3 DNA reads TGTGCCTGGAGTGTGGGGGCTGGGGCCAACGTCCTGACTTTC.

This chain links TRBV5-1 with TRBJ2-2; 8 nucleotides align to TRBD1. From germline, CDR1 is SGHRS and CDR2 YFSETQ. The J segment lost 4 bases and the V segment lost 4 bases, leaving 12 bases of the junction unmatched. The CDR3 runs 17 residues. This CDR3 reads CASSLSPPDRATGELFF. For the CDR3, the DNA is TGCGCCAGCAGCCTATCCCCGCCGGACAGGGCCACCGGGGAGCTGTTTTTT.

This clonotype was picked up many times. V is TRBV2 and J is TRBJ2-7; the match to TRBD1 covers 8 bases. Germline CDR1 is SNHLY and CDR2 is FYNNEI. Trimming cost V 7 bases and J 5 bases; bases outside gene matches: 7. The length of the CDR3 is 13 residues. The CDR3 DNA follows: TGTGCCAGCATCATGGACAGGGCCGACGAGCAGTACTTC. This encodes CASIMDRADEQYF.

This clonotype occurred many times. This sequence joins TRBV12-3 or TRBV12-4 and TRBJ2-7; D remains unclear. This CDR3 has 13 amino acids. The V end lost 3 bases, the J end lost 3 bases, and 9 bases lay between the germline ends. DNA of the CDR3: TGTGCCAGCAGTTTCTTGGGCCTCTACGAGCAGTACTTC. Translation gives CASSFLGLYEQYF.

The CDR3 is CASSIRLAGGLLSYEQYF. CDR3 DNA: TGTGCCAGCAGTATACGACTAGCGGGAGGGCTACTATCCTACGAGCAGTACTTC. The chain uses TRBV6-2 or TRBV6-3 and TRBJ2-7; the match to TRBD2 covers 14 bases. Germline assignment: CDR1 MNHEY and CDR2 SVGEGT. CDR3 length: 18 amino acids. V was clipped by 5 bases and J by 1 base; unmatched bases: 10.

This chain uses TRBV30 with TRBJ2-3; 7 nucleotides agree with TRBD2. Germline CDR1 GTSNPN, CDR2 SVGIG (reference sequence). There are 15 residues in the CDR3. The V segment lost 6 bases and the J segment 0 bases; nucleotides outside the gene matches: 9. The CDR3 DNA sequence: TGTGCCTGCAACTCCATTAGCGGGAGCACAGATACGCAGTATTTT. Translating it yields CACNSISGSTDTQYF.

This clonotype was counted a few times. V is TRBV14 and J is TRBJ1-1; no definite D call. Germline V lookup: CDR1 SGHDN, CDR2 FVKESK. The CDR3 length is 13 residues. The V end was cut by 2 bases, the J end by 6 bases, with 10 bases between. CDR3 sequence: CASSQSWVAEAFF. DNA of the CDR3: TGTGCCAGCAGCCAAAGCTGGGTAGCTGAAGCTTTCTTT.

Many counts were recorded for this clonotype. This CDR3 is CASSFGNTEAFF. CDR3 bases: TGTGCCAGCAGTTTCGGGAACACTGAAGCTTTCTTT. V gene TRBV12-3 or TRBV12-4 combines with J gene TRBJ1-1, with D uncertain. The CDR3 spans 12 residues. Deletions cut 3 bases from V and 1 base from J, with 3 bases between.

The gene calls are TRBV12-3 or TRBV12-4 and TRBJ1-6; D is uncertain. CDR3 length: 13 residues. V dropped 5 bases and J dropped 10 bases, with 12 bases sitting between them. This chain's CDR3 is CASSMELGSPLHF. The CDR3 DNA reads as TGTGCCAGCAGTATGGAGCTCGGGTCACCCCTCCACTTT.

This clonotype was recorded many times. V is TRBV29-1 and J is TRBJ2-1; D unresolved. In germline, CDR1 is SQVTM, CDR2 ANQGSEA. Trimming pared 1 base from V and 3 bases from J, leaving 4 bases between. This CDR3 contains 12 residues. This CDR3 reads CSVEVRYNEQFF. DNA of the CDR3: TGCAGCGTTGAAGTGCGCTACAATGAGCAGTTCTTC.

There are a few counts of this clonotype. The chain carries TRBV6-2 or TRBV6-3 and TRBJ2-7, with D perhaps TRBD1 (5 bases). Trimming left V 6 bases short and J 3 bases short, with 18 bases between. Germline CDR1 is MNHEY and CDR2 is SVGEGT. There are 15 residues in the CDR3. CDR3 bases: TGTGCCAGCAGCCACACAGGTCTCCTAGACTACGAGCAGTACTTC. Its protein is CASSHTGLLDYEQYF.

This clonotype was detected ten times or more. The rearrangement joins TRBV27 to TRBJ1-2; TRBD1 matches at 9 bases. This CDR3 contains 14 residues. Germline lookup yields CDR1 MNHEY and CDR2 SMNVEV (reference sequence). Unmatched junction bases numbered 5, after V lost 4 bases and J lost 5 bases. CDR3 loop: CASSSGTGLYGYTF. DNA of the CDR3: TGTGCCAGCAGTTCTGGGACAGGGCTTTATGGCTACACCTTC.